These 8 T cell receptor beta chains came from one sample sequenced in a study of cytomegalovirus exposure and HLA in healthy donors. Generated by immunoSEQ multiplex PCR, the TCRdb table keeps only in-frame clones and is missing some. The table lists around 140,000 clones, nearly 90% of them singletons. The sample was PBMCs. The receptors stem from a woman aged 18-30 years in good health and CMV-seronegative.

The chain carries TRBV5-5 and TRBJ1-4, with no clear D. V shed 0 bases and J shed 5 bases, with 8 bases lying between them. There are 14 residues in the CDR3. Germline V gene lookup returns CDR1 SGHKS and CDR2 YYEKEE (reference sequence). DNA of the CDR3: TGTGCCAGCAGCTTGGGAGGAGAAAATGAAAAACTGTTTTTT. It codes for CASSLGGENEKLFF.

The count of this clone is one. The rearrangement joins TRBV5-1 to TRBJ1-2; 9 bases agree with TRBD1. V trimming: 4 bases; J trimming: 5 bases; junction bases outside the gene matches: 6. Per the germline V gene, CDR1 is SGHRS and CDR2 is YFSETQ. The CDR3 totals 14 residues. As DNA, the CDR3 is TGCGCCAGCAGCCCGGGACAGGGAAGGTATGGCTACACCTTC. Amino acids: CASSPGQGRYGYTF.

The CDR3 sequence: CAISESERGGPETQYF. The DNA for the CDR3 is TGTGCCATCAGTGAGTCTGAGCGGGGGGGCCCAGAGACCCAGTACTTC. V is TRBV10-3 and J is TRBJ2-5; TRBD2 matches 10 bases. From germline, CDR1 is ENHRY and CDR2 SYGVKD. This CDR3 region has 16 residues. Trimming removed 0 bases from V and 4 bases from J; junction bases left unmatched: 5.

The chain employs TRBV7-2 and TRBJ1-2; TRBD1 might be the D (6 bases). The CDR3 covers 15 residues. V was cut by 5 bases and J by 2 bases, with 15 bases left in between. From germline, CDR1 is SGHTA and CDR2 FQGNSA. The CDR3 DNA reads TGTGCCAGCAGCCCGACAGGATCATCGAACTATGGCTACACCTTC. Translated: CASSPTGSSNYGYTF.

The CDR3 nucleotides are TGTGCCGTGGCGAGGACTAGCGGGGAGGTAGATACGCAGTATTTT. Translated: CAVARTSGEVDTQYF. V is TRBV10-3 and J is TRBJ2-3; 12 bases match TRBD2. The CDR3 covers 15 residues. Germline V gene data show CDR1 as ENHRY and CDR2 as SYGVKD. V shed 11 bases, J shed 5 bases, and the junction held 11 bases outside the gene matches.

The chain links TRBV4-1 to TRBJ1-1, with D possibly being TRBD1 (5 bases). The V end lost 2 bases, the J end lost 1 base, and 5 bases lay between the germline ends. Germline V gives CDR1 MGHRA, CDR2 YSYEKL. The CDR3 runs 13 residues. DNA of the CDR3: TGCGCCAGCAGCCAAACAGGGAACACTGAAGCTTTCTTT. Its translation: CASSQTGNTEAFF.

The gene calls are TRBV7-6 and TRBJ2-5; D is possibly TRBD1 (6 bases). Trimming pared 4 bases from V and 1 base from J, leaving 10 bases between. The CDR3 has 14 residues. Per germline, CDR1 SGHVS and CDR2 FNYEAQ. As DNA, the CDR3 is TGTGCCAGCAGCTCCTACAGGGTCCAAGAGACCCAGTACTTC. Protein: CASSSYRVQETQYF.

CDR3 sequence reads: CASRRATEAFF. In DNA form, the CDR3 reads TGTGCCAGCAGGAGGGCTACTGAAGCTTTCTTT. The chain uses TRBV2 and TRBJ1-1; D gene uncertain. Trimming shortened V by 6 bases and J by 5 bases, and 7 bases separated the two germline ends. CDR3 size: 11 residues. The germline CDR1 and CDR2 sequences are SNHLY and FYNNEI. Filled out from reference TRBV2 and TRBJ1-1, the complete variable domain reads EPEVTQTPSHQVTQMGQEVILRCVPISNHLYFYWYRQILGQKVEFLVSFYNNEISEKSEIFDDQFSVERPDGSNFTLKIRSTKLEDSAMYFCASRRATEAFFGQGTRLTVV.